A selection of T cell receptor beta chains follows, all from one sample in a study of shared clonotypes between healthy human individuals. This table comes from immunoSEQ multiplex PCR, and its TCRdb copy is limited to in-frame clones, with some not included. The table has roughly 1 million clones, 65% to 80% seen once; the top ten hold 1.4% to 1.5%. Sequences were obtained from memory CD4+ T cells sorted from blood. The receptors were gathered from a man between 18 and 35 years old in good health. CDR3s include the opening cysteine and the closing phenylalanine or tryptophan. D genes are given only for firm matches. Clone size, where shown, is once, few, many, or a class for clones that have expanded.

TRBJ1-1,TRBV11-2,TRBD1,NA,TGTGCCAGCAGCTTAGAACAGGGGGGTGAAGCTTTCTTT,CASSLEQGGEAFF
TRBJ1-2,TRBV5-1,NA,NA,TGCGCCAGCAGCTTGTCGTCACAGCCCTATGGCTACACCTTC,CASSLSSQPYGYTF
TRBJ2-7,TRBV6-5,TRBD2,once,TGTGCCAGCAGCTCGTGGGTAGGGGAGGGTGAGCAGTACTTC,CASSSWVGEGEQYF
TRBJ2-7,TRBV10-3,NA,once,TGTGCCATCAGTGCCTCTCCCCCGGACAGAAGTCTGGTGGGGTACTTC,CAISASPPDRSLVGYF
TRBJ2-1,TRBV7-8,NA,NA,TGTGCCAGCAGCTTATTGTATGAGCAGTTCTTC,CASSLLYEQFF
TRBJ2-2,TRBV5-1,NA,NA,TGCGCCAGCAGCCCGGGGTTCACCGGGGAGCTGTTTTTT,CASSPGFTGELFF
TRBJ1-1,TRBV19,TRBD1,once,TGTGCCAGTAGTTTCTCGAAGGGGGCCAAGGCTAACACTGAAGCTTTCTTT,CASSFSKGAKANTEAFF
TRBJ1-5,TRBV2,NA,NA,TGTGCCAGCGGAGGGACCCCGGCCCAGCCCCAGCATTTT,CASGGTPAQPQHF
TRBJ2-3,TRBV11-3,NA,few,TGTGCCAGCAGCCTCAATAGCGCAGATACGCAGTATTTT,CASSLNSADTQYF
TRBJ2-1,TRBV4-2,TRBD2,NA,TGTGCCAGCAGCCCGGGACTAGCGGGGATCAATGAGCAGTTCTTC,CASSPGLAGINEQFF
TRBJ2-5,TRBV7-9,TRBD1,NA,TGTGCCAGCAGCACCCGACAGGGGCGCCAAGAGACCCAGTACTTC,CASSTRQGRQETQYF
TRBJ2-7,TRBV7-9,NA,NA,TGTGCCAGCACCCCTGGGGGGACGGCGGTCTACGAGCAGTACTTC,CASTPGGTAVYEQYF
TRBJ1-4,TRBV6-6,TRBD1,few,TGTGCCAGCAGTCGCGACAGGGGGGTCGGAAAACTGTTTTTT,CASSRDRGVGKLFF
TRBJ2-3,TRBV2,TRBD2,NA,TGTGCCAGCAGTCGACTAGCGGGAGCGGTAGATACGCAGTATTTT,CASSRLAGAVDTQYF
TRBJ2-3,TRBV28,TRBD2,NA,TGTGCCAGCAGTTTCACCCTAGCGGGGGGGACAGATACGCAGTATTTT,CASSFTLAGGTDTQYF
TRBJ1-2,TRBV5-1,NA,NA,TGCGCCAGCAGTTTTGTGGGGGGACCTAACTATGGCTACACCTTC,CASSFVGGPNYGYTF
TRBJ1-1,TRBV7-3,NA,NA,TGTGCCAGCAGCTCCGACAGGAACACTGAAGCTTTCTTT,CASSSDRNTEAFF
TRBJ2-1,TRBV19,TRBD2,NA,TGTGCCACCCTTGGGAGAGTGGGGGGGTATGAGCAGTTCTTC,CATLGRVGGYEQFF
TRBJ2-3,TRBV5-4,TRBD2,NA,TGTGCCAGCAGCTTGGGCCTAGCGGGGGGGAGCACAGATACGCAGTATTTT,CASSLGLAGGSTDTQYF
TRBJ2-5,TRBV5-1,TRBD1,NA,TGCGCCAGCAGCGTAAACCGGGACAGGGGGGAGACCCAGTACTTC,CASSVNRDRGETQYF
TRBJ2-1,TRBV4-3,TRBD2,NA,TGCGCCAGCAGCCAAGAGGCGGGAGGGCCAGGGGAGCAGTTCTTC,CASSQEAGGPGEQFF
TRBJ2-5,TRBV9,NA,NA,TGTGCCAGCAGCATGGGGATGTGGGAGACCCAGTACTTC,CASSMGMWETQYF
TRBJ1-2,TRBV7-8,NA,NA,TGTGCCAGCAGCTTAGAGGCGGGGTCTAACTATGGCTACACCTTC,CASSLEAGSNYGYTF
TRBJ2-3,TRBV27,TRBD2,NA,TGTGCCAGCAGTTTATCGGTGGGAGGGAGCACAGATACGCAGTATTTT,CASSLSVGGSTDTQYF
TRBJ1-2,TRBV7-2,NA,NA,TGTGCCAGCAGCCCGGGAGGGGTTAACTATGGCTACACCTTC,CASSPGGVNYGYTF
TRBJ1-1,TRBV6-6,NA,few,TGTGCCAGCAGTTCCACAGGGAGAGCTTTCTTT,CASSSTGRAFF
TRBJ2-7,TRBV14,NA,NA,TGTGCCAGCAGCCAACTTCAGGGTGCGGTCTACGAGCAGTACTTC,CASSQLQGAVYEQYF
TRBJ2-1,TRBV12-5,TRBD2,NA,TGTGCTAGTGCTCTGGGGGGGCGGGAGGCCAATGAGCAGTTCTTC,CASALGGREANEQFF
TRBJ2-7,TRBV30,NA,NA,TGTGCCTGGAGTGCGGCGGGTCAGGGAAAGAGGTACTTC,CAWSAAGQGKRYF
TRBJ1-1,TRBV29-1,TRBD1,few,TGCAGCGTTCGGACAGGAACGAGGGACACTGAAGCTTTCTTT,CSVRTGTRDTEAFF
TRBJ2-3,TRBV10-1,NA,NA,TGCGCCAGCAGTGAGGACTTAACAGATACGCAGTATTTT,CASSEDLTDTQYF
TRBJ2-3,TRBV7-3,NA,NA,TGTGCCAGCAGCTTAGTCCCCTCAGATACGCAGTATTTT,CASSLVPSDTQYF
TRBJ1-2,TRBV6-5,TRBD1,NA,TGTGCCACCTCCTTACTACAGGGGGCGGGCGGCTACACCTTC,CATSLLQGAGGYTF
TRBJ1-4,TRBV7-9,TRBD1,NA,TGTGCCAGCAGCTTAACGGGACAGGGTGGTTATGAAAAACTGTTTTTT,CASSLTGQGGYEKLFF
TRBJ1-1,TRBV10-1,NA,once,TGCGCCATCCCAAACACTGAAGCTTTCTTT,CAIPNTEAFF
TRBJ2-3,TRBV11-2,TRBD2,NA,TGTGCCACCGGACTAGCGGTGGGAGATACGCAGTATTTT,CATGLAVGDTQYF
TRBJ1-5,TRBV28,NA,NA,TGTGCCAGCAGTTTACGGGGGAGTCAGCCCCAGCATTTT,CASSLRGSQPQHF
TRBJ2-1,TRBV7-6,TRBD2,NA,TGTGCCAGCAGCTCACTAGCGGGAGGGAGTAGTGAGCAGTTCTTC,CASSSLAGGSSEQFF
TRBJ2-7,TRBV5-1,TRBD2,few,TGCGCCAGCAGCTTGCGGACTAGCGGGGGTTCCTACGAGCAGTACTTC,CASSLRTSGGSYEQYF
TRBJ2-2,TRBV5-1,TRBD2,NA,TGCGCCAGCAGCTTCGGGACTAGCGGGAGGGCTCGGACCGGGGAGCTGTTTTTT,CASSFGTSGRARTGELFF
TRBJ1-3,TRBV28,NA,NA,TGTGCCAGCAGTAATCGGGACCGGGGCTCTGGAAACACCATATATTTT,CASSNRDRGSGNTIYF
TRBJ2-7,TRBV30,NA,NA,TGTGCCTGGGATACGGGACCCACCTCCTACGAGCAGTACTTC,CAWDTGPTSYEQYF
TRBJ2-2,TRBV18,NA,NA,TGTGCCAGCTCACCAATACTCTCGGACCCAAACACCGGGGAGCTGTTTTTT,CASSPILSDPNTGELFF
TRBJ1-1,TRBV19,NA,few,TGTGCCAGTAGTCCAGGGTTCACTGAAGCTTTCTTT,CASSPGFTEAFF
TRBJ2-5,TRBV10-1,NA,NA,TGCGCCAGCAGTGACGGGACTGTGGCGGAGACCCAGTACTTC,CASSDGTVAETQYF
TRBJ2-7,TRBV30,NA,NA,TGTGCCTGGAGTACCAATACAGGGGGGGCCTACGAGCAGTACTTC,CAWSTNTGGAYEQYF
TRBJ1-3,TRBV13,NA,NA,TGTGCCAGCAGCTTTCGAGGGGCTTCGCTTGGAAACACCATATATTTT,CASSFRGASLGNTIYF
TRBJ1-6,TRBV28,TRBD1,NA,TGTGCCAGCAGTCTGCGGGACAGTAATTCACCCCTCCACTTT,CASSLRDSNSPLHF
TRBJ1-4,TRBV7-9,TRBD1,once,TGTGCCAGCGCCGTCACAGGGGTTATGGATGAAAAACTGTTTTTT,CASAVTGVMDEKLFF
TRBJ2-3,TRBV18,NA,few,TGTGCCAGCTCACCATTGGGTCTAGATACGCAGTATTTT,CASSPLGLDTQYF